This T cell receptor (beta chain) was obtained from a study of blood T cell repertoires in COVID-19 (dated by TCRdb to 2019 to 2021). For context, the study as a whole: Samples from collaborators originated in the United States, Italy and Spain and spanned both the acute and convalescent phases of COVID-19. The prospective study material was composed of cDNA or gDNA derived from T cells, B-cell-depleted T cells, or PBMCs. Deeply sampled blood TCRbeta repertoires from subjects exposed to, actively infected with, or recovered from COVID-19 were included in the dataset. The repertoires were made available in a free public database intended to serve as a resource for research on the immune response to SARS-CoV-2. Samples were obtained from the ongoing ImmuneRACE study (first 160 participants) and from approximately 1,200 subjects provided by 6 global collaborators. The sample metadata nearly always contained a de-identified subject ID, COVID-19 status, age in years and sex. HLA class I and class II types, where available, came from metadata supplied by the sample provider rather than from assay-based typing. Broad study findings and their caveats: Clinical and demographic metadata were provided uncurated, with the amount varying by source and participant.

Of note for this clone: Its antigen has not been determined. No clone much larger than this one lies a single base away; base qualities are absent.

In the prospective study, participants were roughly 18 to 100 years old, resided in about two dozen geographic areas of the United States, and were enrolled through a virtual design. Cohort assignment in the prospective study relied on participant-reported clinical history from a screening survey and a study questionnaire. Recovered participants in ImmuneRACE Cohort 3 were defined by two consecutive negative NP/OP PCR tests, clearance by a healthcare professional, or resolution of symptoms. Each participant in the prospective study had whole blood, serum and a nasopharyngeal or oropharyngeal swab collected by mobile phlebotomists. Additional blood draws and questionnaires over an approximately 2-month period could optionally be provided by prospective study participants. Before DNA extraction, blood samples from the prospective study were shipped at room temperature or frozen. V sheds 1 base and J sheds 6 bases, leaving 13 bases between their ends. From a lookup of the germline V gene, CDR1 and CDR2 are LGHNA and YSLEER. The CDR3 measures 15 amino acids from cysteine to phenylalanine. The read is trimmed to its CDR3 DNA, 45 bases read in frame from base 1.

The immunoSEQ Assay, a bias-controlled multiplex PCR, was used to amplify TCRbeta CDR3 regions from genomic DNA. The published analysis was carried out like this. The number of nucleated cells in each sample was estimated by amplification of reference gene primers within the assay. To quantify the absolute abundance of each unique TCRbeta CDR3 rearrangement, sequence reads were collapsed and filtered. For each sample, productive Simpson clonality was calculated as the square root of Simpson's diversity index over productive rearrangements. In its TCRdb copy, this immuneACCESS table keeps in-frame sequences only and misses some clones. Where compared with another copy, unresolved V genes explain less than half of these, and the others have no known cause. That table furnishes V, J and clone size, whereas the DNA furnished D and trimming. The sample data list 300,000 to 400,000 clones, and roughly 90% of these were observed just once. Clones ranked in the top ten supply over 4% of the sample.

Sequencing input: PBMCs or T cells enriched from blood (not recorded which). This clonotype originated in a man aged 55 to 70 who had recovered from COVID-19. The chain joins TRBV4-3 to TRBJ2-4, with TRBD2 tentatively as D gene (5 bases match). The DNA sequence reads TGCGCCAGCAGCCAAGTAGGCCCCGAGGGAAACATTCAGTACTTC. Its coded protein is CASSQVGPEGNIQYF.